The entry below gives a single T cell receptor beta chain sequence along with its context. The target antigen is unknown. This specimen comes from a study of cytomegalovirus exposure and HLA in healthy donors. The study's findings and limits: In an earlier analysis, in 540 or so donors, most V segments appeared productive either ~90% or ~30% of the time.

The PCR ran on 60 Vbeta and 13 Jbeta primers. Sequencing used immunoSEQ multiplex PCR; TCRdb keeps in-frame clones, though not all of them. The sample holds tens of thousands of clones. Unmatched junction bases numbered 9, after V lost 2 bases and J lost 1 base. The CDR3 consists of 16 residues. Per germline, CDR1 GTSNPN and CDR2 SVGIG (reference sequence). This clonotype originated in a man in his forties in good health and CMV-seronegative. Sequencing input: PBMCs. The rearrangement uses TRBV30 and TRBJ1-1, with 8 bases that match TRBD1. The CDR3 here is CAWSLDRGYGNTEAFF. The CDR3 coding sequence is TGTGCCTGGAGTTTAGACAGGGGCTACGGGAACACTGAAGCTTTCTTT.